This TCR beta chain was documented in a study of T-cell reconstitution after alpha-beta-depleted transplantation in children. The CDR3 covers 15 residues. With 5 bases removed from V and 2 bases from J, the gap between germline ends came to 10 bases. Germline CDR1 and CDR2: MNHEY and SMNVEV (reference sequence). A TCRbeta library incorporating unique molecular identifiers was prepared. TCRdb re-called the PCR reads through MiXCR, storing one row per CDR3 protein. The profile shows about 6,000 distinct CDR3 sequences, 16% of them singletons. Here the sequenced sample was PBMCs, mostly from graft donor cells, taken 60 days after TCRalphabeta/CD19-depleted stem cell transplant. The TCR sequence derives from a male patient younger than 18 who had a stem cell transplant for acute myeloid leukemia, so the T cells may come from the graft donor. The rearrangement uses TRBV27 and TRBJ2-6, with unresolved D. The CDR3 is CASSPQVAGANVLTF. CDR3 nucleotides: TGTGCCAGCAGTCCCCAAGTCGCTGGGGCCAACGTCCTGACTTTC.